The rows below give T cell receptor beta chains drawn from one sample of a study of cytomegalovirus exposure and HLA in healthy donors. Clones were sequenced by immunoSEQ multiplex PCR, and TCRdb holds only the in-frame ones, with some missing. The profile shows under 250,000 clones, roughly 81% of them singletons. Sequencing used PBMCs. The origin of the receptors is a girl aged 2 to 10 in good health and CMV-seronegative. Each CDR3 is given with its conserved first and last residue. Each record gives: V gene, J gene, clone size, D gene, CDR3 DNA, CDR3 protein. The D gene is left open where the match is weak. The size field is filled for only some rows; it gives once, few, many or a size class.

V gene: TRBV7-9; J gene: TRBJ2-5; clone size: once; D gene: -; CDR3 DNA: TGTGCCAGCAGGTCCCCTAGGGGGTACCAAGAGACCCAGTACTTC; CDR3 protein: CASRSPRGYQETQYF
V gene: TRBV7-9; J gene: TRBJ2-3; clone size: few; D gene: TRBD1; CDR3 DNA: TGTGCCAGCAGCTTAGGGACAGGGGGCCCTGGAGATACGCAGTATTTT; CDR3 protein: CASSLGTGGPGDTQYF
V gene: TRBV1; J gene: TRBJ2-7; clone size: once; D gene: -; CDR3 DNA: TGCACCAGCAGCCCCTCCTTCTACGAGCAGTACTTC; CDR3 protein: CTSSPSFYEQYF
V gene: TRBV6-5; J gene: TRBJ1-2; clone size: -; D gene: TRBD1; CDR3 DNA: TGTGCCAGCAGTTACATCGAGACAGGGAGAGGAGGTGGCTACACCTTC; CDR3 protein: CASSYIETGRGGGYTF
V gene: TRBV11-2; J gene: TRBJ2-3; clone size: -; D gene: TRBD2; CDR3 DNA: TGTGCCAGCAGCTTAACGTCCAGCGGGGGGAGCACAGATACGCAGTATTTT; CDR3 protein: CASSLTSSGGSTDTQYF
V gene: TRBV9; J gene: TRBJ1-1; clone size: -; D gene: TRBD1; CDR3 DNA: TGTGCCAGCAGCCCCCGGGACAGGTTTTTGAACACTGAAGCTTTCTTT; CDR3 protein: CASSPRDRFLNTEAFF
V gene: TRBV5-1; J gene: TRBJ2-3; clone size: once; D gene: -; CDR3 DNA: TGCGCCAGCAGCCCCTTTGACGGGAGAAGCACAGATACGCAGTATTTT; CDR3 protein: CASSPFDGRSTDTQYF
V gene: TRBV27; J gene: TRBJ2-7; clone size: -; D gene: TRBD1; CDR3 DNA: TGTGCCAGCAGTTCTTTTGAGACAGGGGGCCACGAGCAGTACTTC; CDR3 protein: CASSSFETGGHEQYF
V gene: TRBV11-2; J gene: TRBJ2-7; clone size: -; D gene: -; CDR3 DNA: TGTGCCAGCGGCAAGCGCGAGCAGTACTTC; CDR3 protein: CASGKREQYF
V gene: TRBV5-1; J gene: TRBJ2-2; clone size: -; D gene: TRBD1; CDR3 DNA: TGCGCCAGCAGCTCCCAGGGACAGGGTAACACCGGGGAGCTGTTTTTT; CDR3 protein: CASSSQGQGNTGELFF
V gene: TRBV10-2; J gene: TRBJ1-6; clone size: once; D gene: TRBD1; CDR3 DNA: TGCGCCAGCACGGACAGGGGGAGCAGGTCCTATAATTCACCCCTCCACTTT; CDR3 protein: CASTDRGSRSYNSPLHF
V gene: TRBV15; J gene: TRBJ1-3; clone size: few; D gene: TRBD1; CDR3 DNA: TGTGCCACCAGCAGAGGGGGGGGCAGGGGGCGCGCTGGAAACACCATATATTTT; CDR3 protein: CATSRGGGRGRAGNTIYF
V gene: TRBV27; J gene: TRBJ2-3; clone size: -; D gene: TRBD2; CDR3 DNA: TGTGCCAGCAGTTTTAGCGGGAGTGACACAGATACGCAGTATTTT; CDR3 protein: CASSFSGSDTDTQYF
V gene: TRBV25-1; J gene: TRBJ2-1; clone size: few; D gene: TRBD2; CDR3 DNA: TGTGCCAGCAGTGAAACTAGCGGGCACAATGAGCAGTTCTTC; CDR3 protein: CASSETSGHNEQFF
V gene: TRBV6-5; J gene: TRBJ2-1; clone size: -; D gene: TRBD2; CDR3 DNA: TGTGCCAGCAGACTAGCGGGAGGTCTCTACAATGAGCAGTTCTTC; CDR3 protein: CASRLAGGLYNEQFF
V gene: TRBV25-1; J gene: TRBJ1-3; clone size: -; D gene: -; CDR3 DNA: TGTGCCAGCAGTGAAACCTCGACCGGGACAAAAAACACCATATATTTT; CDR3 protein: CASSETSTGTKNTIYF
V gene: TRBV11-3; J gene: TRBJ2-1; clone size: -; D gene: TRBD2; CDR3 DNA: TGTGCCAGCAGCCCCCTTAGCGGGGGCTTGAATGAGCAGTTCTTC; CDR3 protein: CASSPLSGGLNEQFF
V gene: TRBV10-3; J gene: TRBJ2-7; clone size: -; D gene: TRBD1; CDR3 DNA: TGTGCCACCCGGGACAGTGAGACCTACGAGCAGTACTTC; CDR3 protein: CATRDSETYEQYF
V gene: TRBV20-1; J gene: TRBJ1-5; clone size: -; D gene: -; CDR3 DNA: TGCAGTGTCGGGTACAATCAGCCCCAGCATTTT; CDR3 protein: CSVGYNQPQHF
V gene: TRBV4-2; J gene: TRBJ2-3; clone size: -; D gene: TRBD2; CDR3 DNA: TGTGCCAGCAGCCAAGAGGGTAGCGGGAGTCTCTCAGATACGCAGTATTTT; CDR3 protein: CASSQEGSGSLSDTQYF
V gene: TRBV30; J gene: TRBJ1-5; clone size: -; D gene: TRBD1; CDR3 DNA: TGTGCCTGGAGGGGACAGGGGGCAGGGCAGCCCCAGCATTTT; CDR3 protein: CAWRGQGAGQPQHF
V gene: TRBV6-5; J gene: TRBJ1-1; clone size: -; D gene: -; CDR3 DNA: TGTGCCAGCAGGCTGGGGGGGAACACTGAAGCTTTCTTT; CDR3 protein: CASRLGGNTEAFF
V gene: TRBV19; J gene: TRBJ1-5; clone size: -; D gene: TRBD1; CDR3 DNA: TGTGCCAGTAGTATAGGGGACAGACCGGGCAATCAGCCCCAGCATTTT; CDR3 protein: CASSIGDRPGNQPQHF
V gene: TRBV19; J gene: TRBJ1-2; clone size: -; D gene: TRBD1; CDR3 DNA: TGTGCCAGTAGCCCGCTGGGTCACAGGGGGCCCTTTCTTTCTAACTATGGCTACACCTTC; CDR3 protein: CASSPLGHRGPFLSNYGYTF
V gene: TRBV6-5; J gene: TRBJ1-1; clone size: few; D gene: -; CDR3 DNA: TGTGCCAGCAGTTCTCGTACCCGGGGAGCTTTCTTT; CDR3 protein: CASSSRTRGAFF
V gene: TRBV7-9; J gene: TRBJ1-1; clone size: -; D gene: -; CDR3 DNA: TGTGCCAGCAGCCCTCGGGACACTGAAGCTTTCTTT; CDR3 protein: CASSPRDTEAFF
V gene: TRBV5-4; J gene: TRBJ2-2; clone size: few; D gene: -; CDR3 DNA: TGTGCCAGCAGCCCAGAGTGGGCCCGCGCCGGGGAGCTGTTTTTT; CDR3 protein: CASSPEWARAGELFF
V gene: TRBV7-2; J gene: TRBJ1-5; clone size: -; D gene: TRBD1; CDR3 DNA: TGTGCCAGCAGCACCCTGGACAGGGTTGGCAATCAGCCCCAGCATTTT; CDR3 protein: CASSTLDRVGNQPQHF
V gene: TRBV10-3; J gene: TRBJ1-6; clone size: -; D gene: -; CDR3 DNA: TGTGCCATCAGTGGGGGCTCATGGACGGCTACTTCCTATAATTCACCCCTCCACTTT; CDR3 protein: CAISGGSWTATSYNSPLHF
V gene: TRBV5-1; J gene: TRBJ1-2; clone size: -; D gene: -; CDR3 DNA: TGCGCCAGCAGCTTGGACAGGGCCGGGGGCTACACCTTC; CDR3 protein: CASSLDRAGGYTF
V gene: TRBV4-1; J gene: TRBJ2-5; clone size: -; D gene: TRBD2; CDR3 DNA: TGCGCCAGCAGCCCAACCGGGACTAGCGGACAGACCCAGTACTTC; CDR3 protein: CASSPTGTSGQTQYF
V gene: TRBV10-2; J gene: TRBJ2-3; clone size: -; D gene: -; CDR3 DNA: TGCGCCAGCAGTGAACAGGCGGGACTCACAGATACGCAGTATTTT; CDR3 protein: CASSEQAGLTDTQYF
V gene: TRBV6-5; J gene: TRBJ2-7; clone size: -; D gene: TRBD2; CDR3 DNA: TGTGCCAGCAGCTGGAGCGGGGTCTTTTACGAGCAGTACTTC; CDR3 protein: CASSWSGVFYEQYF
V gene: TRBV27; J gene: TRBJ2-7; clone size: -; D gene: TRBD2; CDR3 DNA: TGTGCCAGCAGTTCCGGGACTAGCGGGAGGAGGACCTACGAGCAGTACTTC; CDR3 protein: CASSSGTSGRRTYEQYF
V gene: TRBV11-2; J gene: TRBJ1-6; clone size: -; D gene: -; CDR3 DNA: TGTGCCAGCAGCTTATTCCACCCCAAGACGGGCGGAGGGGCCCTCCACTTT; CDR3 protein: CASSLFHPKTGGGALHF
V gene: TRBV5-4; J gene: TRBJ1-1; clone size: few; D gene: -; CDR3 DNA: TGTGCCAGCAGCCCTGGGGGGTTGGTGAACACTGAAGCTTTCTTT; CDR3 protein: CASSPGGLVNTEAFF
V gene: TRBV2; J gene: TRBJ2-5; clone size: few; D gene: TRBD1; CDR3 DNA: TGTGCCAGCAGTCAGACAGGGGTTGAGACCCAGTACTTC; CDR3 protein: CASSQTGVETQYF
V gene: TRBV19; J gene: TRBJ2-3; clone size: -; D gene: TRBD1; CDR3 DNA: TGTGCCAGTAGTATAGTAGGGACAGTAGGCGAAAATACGCAGTATTTT; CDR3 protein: CASSIVGTVGENTQYF
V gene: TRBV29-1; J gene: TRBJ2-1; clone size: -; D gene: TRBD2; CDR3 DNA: TGCAGCGCTAGCGGGGGGGCGGTCAATGAGCAGTTCTTC; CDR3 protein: CSASGGAVNEQFF
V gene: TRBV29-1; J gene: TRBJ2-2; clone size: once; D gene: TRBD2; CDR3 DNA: TGCAGCCATAGCGGGAGAGGGAACACCGGGGAGCTGTTTTTT; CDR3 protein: CSHSGRGNTGELFF
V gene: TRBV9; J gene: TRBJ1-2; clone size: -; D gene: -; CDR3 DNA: TGTGCCAGCAGCGACCCAGATAACTATGGCTACACCTTC; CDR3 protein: CASSDPDNYGYTF
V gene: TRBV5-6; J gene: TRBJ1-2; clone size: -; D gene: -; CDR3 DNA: TGTGCCAGCAGCTTGGCCGGTACAGGTTCCTATGGCTACACCTTC; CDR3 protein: CASSLAGTGSYGYTF
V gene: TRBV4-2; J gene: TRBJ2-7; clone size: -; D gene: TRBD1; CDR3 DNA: TGTGCCAGCAGCCGACAGGGGACAGGCCCGTCCTACGAGCAGTACTTC; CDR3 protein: CASSRQGTGPSYEQYF
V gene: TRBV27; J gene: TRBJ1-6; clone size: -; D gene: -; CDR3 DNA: TGTGCCAGCACCGCCGGGGGAGGGTCACCCCTCCACTTT; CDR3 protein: CASTAGGGSPLHF